A single sample gave rise to the 22 T cell receptor beta chains below, sequenced in a study of T cells in localized non-small cell lung cancer. The assay was immunoSEQ multiplex PCR, and TCRdb's table has in-frame clones only and misses some. The sample includes tens of thousands of clones, roughly 80% of them seen just once. The sequencing used peripheral blood, collected before any cancer treatment. The source is a female donor aged 60 or older with stage I lung adenocarcinoma.

The chain joins TRBV19 to TRBJ1-4; perhaps TRBD1 as D (5 bases). The CDR3 sequence is 15 residues long. Trimming stripped 1 base from V and 7 bases from J, with 13 bases between. Germline lookup yields CDR1 LNHDA and CDR2 SQIVND (reference sequence). This CDR3 is CASSIAGHLGEKLFF. CDR3 coding DNA: TGTGCCAGTAGTATAGCAGGGCACTTGGGTGAAAAACTGTTTTTT.

The rearrangement links TRBV9 to TRBJ2-7, with D possibly being TRBD1 (6 bases). Germline CDR1 and CDR2: SGDLS and YYNGEE. The CDR3 totals 15 residues. Trimming took off 0 bases at V and 5 bases at J, with 15 bases between the two ends. Here the CDR3 reads CASSVGWTEGNEQYF. CDR3 DNA: TGTGCCAGCAGCGTAGGTTGGACAGAAGGGAACGAGCAGTACTTC.

The genes are TRBV5-4 and TRBJ2-2, with D maybe TRBD2 (6 bases). The CDR3 is made up of 16 amino acids. Trimming pared 4 bases from V and 0 bases from J, leaving 13 bases between. Looked up from germline, CDR1 is SGHNT and CDR2 is YYREEE (reference sequence). CDR3 bases: TGTGCCAGCAGCCGGTCGTCGGGGGCGAACACCGGGGAGCTGTTTTTT. This translates into CASSRSSGANTGELFF. Drawing the rest from reference TRBV5-4 and TRBJ2-2, the complete variable domain is ETGVTQSPTHLIKTRGQQVTLRCSSQSGHNTVSWYQQALGQGPQFIFQYYREEENGRGNFPPRFSGLQFPNYSSELNVNALELDDSALYLCASSRSSGANTGELFFGEGSRLTVL.

The V call is TRBV7-2, the J call TRBJ2-5; D is possibly TRBD2 (5 bases). Germline CDR1 and CDR2: SGHTA and FQGNSA. V was pared by 4 bases and J by 7 bases, with 13 bases between. The CDR3 sequence is 13 residues long. Here the CDR3 reads CASSSHGVGTQYF. CDR3 in DNA: TGTGCCAGCAGCTCCCACGGGGTGGGGACCCAGTACTTC.

The chain employs TRBV7-9 and TRBJ1-2; a weak D match, TRBD1 (5 bases). The CDR3 totals 14 residues. The V gene's germline CDR1 is SEHNR and CDR2 FQNEAQ (reference sequence). Between the trimmed V and J ends, which lost 4 bases and 2 bases, there was a span of 11 bases. CDR3 nucleotide sequence: TGTGCCAGCAGCTCCGGGGGGGGAAACTATGGCTACACCTTC. Protein sequence: CASSSGGGNYGYTF.

The chain carries TRBV6-1 and TRBJ1-2; D unclear. CDR1 is MNHNS and CDR2 is SASEGT in the germline V gene. V lost 0 bases to trimming and J lost 7 bases, with 15 bases between them. The CDR3 consists of 15 residues. CDR3 loop: CASSEASRTRGGYTF. In DNA, the CDR3 is TGTGCCAGCAGTGAAGCTTCCAGGACCCGTGGTGGCTACACCTTC.

The chain combines TRBV7-2 with TRBJ2-5, with TRBD2 matching over 7 bases. The CDR3 runs 15 residues. Germline V gene sequence: CDR1 SGHTA, CDR2 FQGNSA. V lost 2 bases, J lost 1 base, and 4 bases stayed unmatched. The DNA of the CDR3 is TGTGCCAGCAGCTTAACGGGGGGTATCCAAGAGACCCAGTACTTC. It translates to CASSLTGGIQETQYF.

The chain joins TRBV5-1 to TRBJ2-3; D possibly corresponds to TRBD2 (6 bases). The CDR3 length is 16 residues. Trimming shortened V by 1 base and J by 0 bases, and 12 bases separated the two germline ends. CDR1 is SGHRS and CDR2 is YFSETQ in the germline V gene. The CDR3 loop is CASSLIGSKSTDTQYF. The CDR3 coding sequence is TGCGCCAGCAGCTTGATCGGGAGTAAAAGCACAGATACGCAGTATTTT. Looking up the rest from reference TRBV5-1 and TRBJ2-3 gives the full variable domain: KAGVTQTPRYLIKTRGQQVTLSCSPISGHRSVSWYQQTPGQGLQFLFEYFSETQRNKGNFPGRFSGRQFSNSRSEMNVSTLELGDSALYLCASSLIGSKSTDTQYFGPGTRLTVL.

The chain has TRBV6-5 and TRBJ2-7; possibly TRBD1 or TRBD2 for D (5 bases each). Germline V gives CDR1 MNHEY, CDR2 SVGAGI. V lost 0 bases to trimming and J lost 2 bases, with 8 bases between them. The CDR3 has 14 amino acids. CDR3 in DNA: TGTGCCAGCAGTTACTCGGGGGTGACCTACGAGCAGTACTTC. Amino acids: CASSYSGVTYEQYF.

The rearrangement uses TRBV19 and TRBJ1-1, with TRBD1 as a possible D gene (5 bases). V was shortened by 6 bases and J by 3 bases, with 20 bases between the two germline ends. Germline V lookup: CDR1 LNHDA, CDR2 SQIVND (reference sequence). The CDR3 sequence is 16 residues long. CDR3 loop: CASRDSGGALYTEAFF. CDR3 sequence (DNA): TGTGCCAGTAGGGATAGTGGCGGGGCCCTTTACACTGAAGCTTTCTTT.

V and J are TRBV18 and TRBJ2-1; 11 nucleotides match TRBD1. The CDR3 consists of 16 residues. V lost 3 bases, J lost 1 base, and 2 bases stayed unmatched. The V gene's germline CDR1 is KGHSH and CDR2 LQKENI. The CDR3 DNA reads as TGTGCCAGCTCACCGGGACAGGGGGGGTCCTACAATGAGCAGTTCTTC. Translation gives CASSPGQGGSYNEQFF. Variable domain in full (rest from reference TRBV18 and TRBJ2-1): NAGVMQNPRHLVRRRGQEARLRCSPMKGHSHVYWYRQLPEEGLKFMVYLQKENIIDESGMPKERFSAEFPKEGPSILRIQQVVRGDSAAYFCASSPGQGGSYNEQFFGPGTRLTVL.

The DNA for the CDR3 is TGCGCCAGCAGCTTAAATGGGGAAAGTTTCCAAGAGACCCAGTACTTC. Encoded protein: CASSLNGESFQETQYF. V usage is TRBV5-1 and J usage is TRBJ2-5; D remains ambiguous. The CDR3 covers 16 residues. V gave up 2 bases and J gave up 1 base, with 15 bases separating them. Germline lookup yields CDR1 SGHRS and CDR2 YFSETQ.

This chain joins TRBV7-9 and TRBJ2-2; D not resolved. The V gene's germline CDR1 is SEHNR and CDR2 FQNEAQ (reference sequence). The CDR3 totals 14 residues. The ends were cut back, 5 bases at V and 6 bases at J, with 13 bases in the middle. Here the CDR3 reads CASSPDVAAGELFF. The DNA for the CDR3 is TGTGCCAGCAGCCCGGACGTTGCGGCCGGGGAGCTGTTTTTT.

The chain joins TRBV19 to TRBJ2-2, with TRBD2 matching over 7 bases. CDR3 length equals 16 residues. Germline values: CDR1 LNHDA, CDR2 SQIVND (reference sequence). V lost 4 bases, J lost 7 bases, and 12 bases stayed unmatched. The CDR3 sequence: CASSKGERGAGGELFF. The CDR3 nucleotides are TGTGCCAGTAGTAAAGGGGAGCGGGGCGCAGGCGGGGAGCTGTTTTTT.

This clone came up a few times. The V gene is TRBV11-2, the J gene TRBJ1-5; weak D call: TRBD1 (5 bases). Germline values: CDR1 SGHAT, CDR2 FQNNGV. CDR3 size: 15 residues. V was clipped by 0 bases and J by 7 bases, with 13 bases between them. The CDR3 spells CASSLDGHGDQPQHF. CDR3 DNA sequence: TGTGCCAGCAGCTTAGACGGTCATGGGGACCAGCCCCAGCATTTT.

With respect to this clone: Compared with germline, one end of the junction differs, possibly owing to a read error. The chain recombines TRBV2 with TRBJ1-3; D unresolved. The germline gives CDR1 SNHLY, CDR2 FYNNEI. CDR3 length: 12 amino acids. Here the CDR3 reads CASSEEAYTIYF. DNA of the CDR3: TGTGCCAGCAGCGAAGAGGCATACACCATATATTTT.

V gene TRBV2 combines with J gene TRBJ2-1; D is perhaps TRBD2 (5 bases). This CDR3 comprises 14 residues. Germline CDR1 SNHLY, CDR2 FYNNEI. Trimming left V 3 bases short and J 8 bases short, with 14 bases between. The CDR3 sequence is CASSDGSRADEQFF. DNA of the CDR3: TGTGCCAGCAGTGATGGGAGCCGGGCGGATGAGCAGTTCTTC.

The chain couples TRBV19 to TRBJ1-4; the D is unclear. The CDR3 totals 14 residues. Trimming removed 9 bases at V and 0 bases at J, with 11 bases between. Germline lookup yields CDR1 LNHDA and CDR2 SQIVND (reference sequence). The CDR3 sequence is CASQGSATNEKLFF. CDR3 DNA sequence: TGTGCCAGCCAAGGGAGTGCAACTAATGAAAAACTGTTTTTT.

This clone is a singleton in its sample. The chain couples TRBV21-1 to TRBJ2-3. TRBV21-1 is deemed a pseudogene. The CDR3 covers 16 residues. The CDR3 DNA reads TGTGCCAGCAGCAAAGCAAGCAGACCAGACACAGATACGCAGTATTTT. Translated: CASSKASRPDTDTQYF.

The chain links TRBV14 to TRBJ2-1; D is undetermined. Germline assignment: CDR1 SGHDN and CDR2 FVKESK. The CDR3 consists of 15 residues. V shed 2 bases and J shed 4 bases, with 12 bases lying between them. The CDR3 region has the DNA TGTGCCAGCAGCCAATCAAGTGCTCTATACAATGAGCAGTTCTTC. Translation: CASSQSSALYNEQFF.

This clone was seen more than once but under ten times. The rearrangement joins TRBV6-5 to TRBJ2-7; 8 bases map to TRBD2. This CDR3 contains 14 residues. The trim removed 4 bases at V and 9 bases at J, leaving 11 bases unmatched. CDR1 and CDR2 (germline): MNHEY, SVGAGI. CDR3 sequence reads: CASSSAGGAVGQYF. The DNA for the CDR3 is TGTGCCAGCAGTTCCGCGGGGGGTGCCGTCGGGCAGTACTTC.

The V call is TRBV10-3, the J call TRBJ2-7; 7 bases are a match to TRBD2. J gave up 4 bases and V 2 bases, and 11 bases lay outside the gene matches. The germline V gene has CDR1 ENHRY and CDR2 SYGVKD. The CDR3 has 16 amino acids. The CDR3 loop reads CAISEPPPGGLYEQYF. CDR3 DNA sequence: TGTGCCATCAGTGAGCCGCCCCCGGGGGGACTATACGAGCAGTACTTC.